One T cell receptor (beta chain) is described in this entry. Its antigen remains unknown. Germline loops: CDR1 MNHEY, CDR2 SVGAGI. V dropped 4 bases and J dropped 9 bases, with 16 bases sitting between them. The CDR3 runs to 15 residues. The data originate from a study of beta chain features in type 1 diabetes. Expressed TCRB transcripts got sequenced, as all isolated RNA was reverse transcribed. Libraries were prepared by immunoSEQ multiplex PCR; TCRdb keeps only in-frame clonotypes and omits some of them. The sample shows 600,000 to 700,000 clones, 10% to 15% of them seen only once. Study observations and caveats: Shorter TCRB CDR3s, moderately but significantly so, were found in Type 1 diabetes patients in all four CD4+ subsets. Sequencing of cDNA might inflate the share of cells that strongly express TCR.

The chain couples TRBV6-5 to TRBJ1-6, with D tentatively TRBD1 (6 bases). The clonotype originates from a young man with type 1 diabetes. Sequences were obtained from naive CD4+ T cells from blood. The CDR3 here is CASSSPVQGSSPLHF. CDR3 sequence (DNA): TGTGCCAGCAGTTCTCCGGTGCAGGGGAGTTCACCCCTCCACTTT.